The T cell receptor beta chain described here comes from a study of a mutant IDH1 vaccine in newly diagnosed glioma. This clone has more than one count but fewer than ten. Antigen: not known. TCRdb keeps only in-frame clones here, not all; method: immunoSEQ multiplex PCR. The sample consists of some 61,000 clones, almost 85% of them appearing once. Germline-derived CDR1 and CDR2 are SNHLY and FYNNEI. Trimming removed 5 bases at V and 9 bases at J, with 17 bases between. The CDR3 length is 14 residues. Time point here: week 35, safety follow-up. It was 300 ug of mutant IDH1 20-mer peptide that made up each vaccine dose, given with topical imiquimod. Patients in the study were vaccinated eight times, receiving shots in weeks 1, 3, 5, 7, 11, 15, 19 and 23. Astrocytomas found in donors were new, WHO grade 3 or 4, IDH1-mutant and ATRX-lost.

The sample here was PBMCs, taken from a glioma patient whose treatment included an IDH1 peptide vaccine. The chain is built from TRBV2 and TRBJ1-5; D not certain. This TCR derives from a man younger than 35 with glioma. CDR3 region: CASSKVGVYWPQHF. The CDR3 DNA reads as TGTGCCAGCAGTAAGGTTGGCGTTTACTGGCCCCAGCATTTT.